This T cell receptor beta chain was identified during a study of shared clonotypes between healthy human individuals. On the study more broadly: The cohort had two women and three men, ages 18 to 49. The plates for each donor numbered three CD4 naive, three CD4 memory, two CD8 naive and one CD8 memory. General study findings and limits: Clonotypes shared by all four donors outscored non-shared clonotypes in generation probability.

Original handling: ImmunoSEQ yielded junction-only sequences lacking quality scores, so filtering differed. Data came from immunoSEQ multiplex PCR; TCRdb stores just in-frame clones and leaves some out. Clone size and the V and J calls come from that table; the DNA yielded D and trimming. The sample gives around 180,000 clones, roughly 93% of which show up once; roughly 0.07% is in the top ten. The germline V gene has CDR1 SGHRS and CDR2 YFSETQ. V lost 6 bases, J lost 6 bases, and 8 bases stayed unmatched. CDR3 length: 13 amino acids. Of note for this clone: The antigen is unknown.

This clonotype was sampled from a young woman in good health. The chain carries TRBV5-1 and TRBJ2-7, with 8 bases identical to TRBD1. What was sequenced was naive CD4+ T cells sorted from blood. Described subset: CD45RA+ positively selected. The CDR3 region is CASTTGQGGEQYF. CDR3 sequence (DNA): TGCGCCAGCACAACCGGACAGGGAGGCGAGCAGTACTTC. The full variable domain, in which reference TRBV5-1 and TRBJ2-7 provide the parts outside the CDR3, is KAGVTQTPRYLIKTRGQQVTLSCSPISGHRSVSWYQQTPGQGLQFLFEYFSETQRNKGNFPGRFSGRQFSNSRSEMNVSTLELGDSALYLCASTTGQGGEQYFGPGTRLTVT.